The TCR beta chain described here comes from a study of early T cells in non-severe SARS-CoV-2 infection (dated by TCRdb to the early 2020s). With regard to the full study: TCR sequencing used bulk RNA from unsorted whole blood, so alpha and beta chains could not be paired.

To prepare the library, 5' RACE was applied. The instrument given in TCRdb is NextSeq 500. In the TCR library protocol, unique molecular identifiers were attached to individual cDNA molecules to correct for PCR bias and sequencing error. Both TCR alpha and beta chains were sequenced, and tight co-correlation was observed between alpha and beta sequence abundances in each sample. Per the authors' processing: Decombinator V4 was used to annotate TCR sequences for V gene, J gene and CDR3. TCRs were defined as expanded if a significant change between any two time points was detected under a Poisson model with p below 0.0001. Abundances of TCRs were expressed as counts per million after normalisation to the total number of TCRs sequenced in each sample. TRAV1-2 paired with TRAJ12, TRAJ20 or TRAJ33 defined MAIT TCRs, while TRAV10 paired with TRAJ18 defined iNKT TCRs. VDJdb, accessed on 1 November 2021, was searched for TCRs annotated for CMV, EBV and SARS-CoV-2, and TCRs annotated for more than one antigen were excluded. TCRdb took the public reads, trimmed them with fastp at Q25, ran MiXCR for clone calling and kept in-frame beta chains. CDR3 protein sequences are deduplicated, and each keeps its most common genes and DNA. The authors' filters were not applied to this entry. The sample includes over 15,000 distinct CDR3 sequences, with 5% observed a single time. In total, the top ten clones hold more than 6% of the sample.

This clonotype came up many times. It lacks a known antigen. No much larger clone exists at a distance of one base, and base qualities are not known. A case-control design nested within a healthcare worker cohort in London, UK, was used, with weekly nasopharyngeal swab PCR tests and blood sampling performed. Healthcare workers were recruited during the week of the UK lockdown, between 23 and 31 March 2020, and followed weekly for up to roughly 15 weeks. CDR3 length: 17 amino acids, cysteine to phenylalanine. The read is trimmed to its CDR3 DNA, 51 bases read in frame from base 1. The germline V gene (reference sequence) specifies LNHDA as CDR1 and SQIVND as CDR2. The junction shows trimming of 5 bases on V and 0 bases on J, and the gene matches do not reach 7 bases of it. Study-level results and caveats: Matching against VDJdb was skewed toward anti-spike CD8 responses, likely underestimated virus-specific expansions, and missed private and CD4 specificities.

This clonotype originated in an adult who was a healthcare worker with PCR-confirmed SARS-CoV-2 infection or an uninfected control (not recorded which). The sample comprised whole blood. The chain employs TRBV19 and TRBJ2-6, and 7 junction bases match TRBD1. The DNA reads TGTGCCAGTAGTGAGTACAGGGGTGGCTCTGGGGCCAACGTCCTGACTTTC. Its protein is CASSEYRGGSGANVLTF.